This passage covers 13 T cell receptor beta chains from one sample sequenced in a study of T cells in Graves' hyperthyroidism and ophthalmopathy. Amplified TCR beta CDR3 regions derived from RNA transcripts. Using the HTBI primer set, a first-round RT-PCR was run on the TCR CDR3. Each CDR3 protein gets one entry after TCRdb re-called the multiplex PCR reads with MiXCR. Of around 700,000 distinct CDR3 sequences listed, around a sixth are singletons. The specimen sequenced was blood. Receptor source: a woman between 45 and 65 years old with Graves' hyperthyroidism that later progressed to Graves' ophthalmopathy.

This chain uses TRBV4-2 with TRBJ2-1, with TRBD1 matching 8 bases. The V gene's germline CDR1 is LGHNA and CDR2 YNFKEQ. CDR3 length equals 16 residues. V was pared by 0 bases and J by 4 bases, with 5 bases of the junction left unmatched. CDR3 bases: TGTGCCAGCAGCCAAGAGGCACAGGGGGTGTACAATGAGCAGTTCTTC. Translated, it gives CASSQEAQGVYNEQFF.

CDR3 coding DNA: TGTGCCAGCAGTCGGACGGGACACACAAACATTCAGTACTTC. This translates into CASSRTGHTNIQYF. The gene calls are TRBV12-3 or TRBV12-4 and TRBJ2-4, with a weak D call TRBD1 (6 bases). CDR3 length: 14 residues. Trimming shortened V by 5 bases and J by 6 bases, and 14 bases separated the two germline ends.

This clonotype showed up just a few times. The chain joins TRBV28 to TRBJ2-5; D may be TRBD2 (5 bases). The V and J ends lost 7 bases and 5 bases respectively, with 14 bases between them. The CDR3 sequence is 13 residues long. The germline V gene has CDR1 MDHEN and CDR2 SYDVKM. The CDR3: CASTLPGRETQYF. DNA of the CDR3: TGTGCCAGCACCCTCCCGGGAAGGGAGACCCAGTACTTC.

J is TRBJ1-1 and V is TRBV18; TRBD1 might be the D (5 bases). The CDR3 loop spans 15 amino acids. The V end was cut by 3 bases, the J end by 3 bases, with 14 bases between. The germline CDR1 and CDR2 sequences are KGHSH and LQKENI. CDR3 residues: CASSPEGEVDTEAFF. CDR3 nucleotide sequence: TGTGCCAGCTCACCCGAAGGGGAGGTGGACACTGAAGCTTTCTTT.

At least ten counts were recorded for this clonotype. The chain uses TRBV12-3 or TRBV12-4 and TRBJ2-7; the D gene could be TRBD1 or TRBD2 (5 bases each). This CDR3 is built from 15 residues. V was cut by 3 bases and J by 0 bases, with 12 bases left in between. CDR3 DNA sequence: TGTGCCAGCAGTTTCCGGGGCGGACTCTCCTACGAGCAGTACTTC. Amino acid sequence: CASSFRGGLSYEQYF.

A few counts support this clonotype. J is TRBJ1-6 and V is TRBV18; TRBD1 might be the D (5 bases). V was shortened by 3 bases and J by 7 bases, with 10 bases between the two germline ends. The CDR3 totals 14 residues. Per the germline V gene, CDR1 is KGHSH and CDR2 is LQKENI. The CDR3 sequence: CASSPGENNSPLHF. CDR3 nucleotides: TGTGCCAGCTCACCGGGGGAAAACAATTCACCCCTCCACTTT.

This clonotype was observed a handful of times. This rearrangement joins TRBV5-1 to TRBJ2-3; weak D call: TRBD2 (6 bases). The V end lost 0 bases, the J end lost 8 bases, and 10 bases lay between the germline ends. CDR3 length: 13 amino acids. The V gene's germline CDR1 is SGHRS and CDR2 YFSETQ. CDR3 nucleotide sequence: TGCGCCAGCAGCTTGGAATCTAGCGCTACGCAGTATTTT. This gives the protein CASSLESSATQYF.

V usage is TRBV12-3 or TRBV12-4 and J usage is TRBJ2-7; 9 nucleotides agree with TRBD1. CDR3 length: 15 residues. After removal of 5 bases from V and 3 bases from J, the junction contained 8 bases not matched to a gene. The CDR3 coding sequence is TGTGCCAGCAGTGACCAAGGGACAGGGCACTACGAGCAGTACTTC. Translated: CASSDQGTGHYEQYF.

There are a few counts of this clonotype. The chain joins TRBV10-2 to TRBJ1-2, with D possibly TRBD1 on 6 matching bases. From germline, CDR1 is WSHSY and CDR2 SAAADI. V shed 0 bases and J shed 6 bases, with 8 bases lying between them. This CDR3 contains 13 residues. DNA of the CDR3: TGCGCCAGCAGTGAGTCGGGGGCAGATGGCTACACCTTC. The encoded protein is CASSESGADGYTF.

This clonotype was recorded a few times. The chain couples TRBV20-1 to TRBJ1-2; 8 bases match TRBD1. Germline CDR1 reads DFQATT; CDR2 reads SNEGSKA (reference sequence). With V trimmed by 5 bases and J by 8 bases, 13 bases remained unmatched. The CDR3 extends over 14 amino acids. The CDR3 loop is CSAPGQGVWTGYTF. CDR3 DNA: TGCAGTGCTCCCGGACAGGGAGTTTGGACCGGCTACACCTTC.

This clonotype was counted at least ten times. This CDR3 is CASSQDGGVRAMTEAFF. Here the CDR3 DNA reads TGTGCCAGCAGCCAAGATGGCGGGGTAAGGGCGATGACTGAAGCTTTCTTT. This chain uses TRBV3-1 with TRBJ1-1; D not resolved. V was pared by 0 bases and J by 5 bases, with 19 bases between. Germline CDR1 reads LGHDT; CDR2 reads YNNKEL (reference sequence). The CDR3 is 17 amino acids.

The chain uses TRBV12-5 and TRBJ1-5, with 7 bases lining up with TRBD1. The CDR3 extends over 14 amino acids. Germline CDR1 is LGHNT and CDR2 is FRNRAP. J was trimmed by 7 bases and V by 2 bases; bases with no gene match: 5. CDR3 amino acids: CASGLTQGRQPQHF. The CDR3 DNA follows: TGTGCTAGTGGTTTGACACAGGGGCGGCAGCCCCAGCATTTT.

This clonotype appeared a few times. This chain connects TRBV7-2 to TRBJ1-1; D might be TRBD1 (5 bases). Trimming left V 6 bases short and J 4 bases short, with 12 bases between. This CDR3 is built from 13 residues. CDR1 SGHTA and CDR2 FQGNSA come from the germline V gene. The CDR3 protein is CASRPLGGTEAFF. Written as DNA, the CDR3 is TGTGCCAGCAGGCCTCTTGGGGGCACTGAAGCTTTCTTT.